This T cell receptor (beta chain) was captured by sequencing in a study of cytomegalovirus exposure and HLA in healthy donors. This clone was counted between two and nine times. Its antigen is currently unknown. Regarding the study as a whole: It was confirmed in vitro that a few of the CMV-associated chains were specific for CMV antigens. Listed as cytomegalovirus-associated were 150 to 200 TCR beta chains.

V lost 5 bases and J lost 3; bases outside the gene matches: 7. CDR1 and CDR2 from the germline V gene are KGHSH and LQKENI. CDR3 size: 15 residues. 60 Vbeta and 13 Jbeta primers were used in PCR. Libraries were prepared by immunoSEQ multiplex PCR; TCRdb keeps only in-frame clonotypes and omits some of them. This table holds about 130,000 clones, about two thirds found once. The sequence was obtained from a woman aged 55 to 70 in good health and CMV-seropositive. Sequencing was carried out using PBMCs. This sequence joins TRBV18 and TRBJ1-3; 7 nucleotides align to TRBD1. The CDR3 spells CASSNRDRGGNTIYF. The CDR3 nucleotides are TGTGCCAGCTCAAACCGGGACAGAGGTGGAAACACCATATATTTT.